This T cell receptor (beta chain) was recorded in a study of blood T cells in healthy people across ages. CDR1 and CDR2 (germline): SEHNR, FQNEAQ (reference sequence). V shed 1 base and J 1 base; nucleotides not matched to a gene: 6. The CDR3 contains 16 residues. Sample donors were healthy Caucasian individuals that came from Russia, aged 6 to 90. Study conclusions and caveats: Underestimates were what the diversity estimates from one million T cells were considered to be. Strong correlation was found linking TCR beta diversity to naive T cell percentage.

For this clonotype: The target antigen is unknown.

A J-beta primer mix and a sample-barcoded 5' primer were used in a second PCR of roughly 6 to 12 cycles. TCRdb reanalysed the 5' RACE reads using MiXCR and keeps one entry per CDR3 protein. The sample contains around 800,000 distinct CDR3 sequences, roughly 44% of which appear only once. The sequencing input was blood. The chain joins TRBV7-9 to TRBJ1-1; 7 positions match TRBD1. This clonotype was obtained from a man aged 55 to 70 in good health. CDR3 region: CASSLEFGTANTEAFF. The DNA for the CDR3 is TGTGCCAGCAGCTTAGAATTCGGGACAGCGAACACTGAAGCTTTCTTT.